This is a list of T cell receptor beta chains from one sample in a study of monozygotic twins with inflammatory bowel disease. After re-calling the 5' RACE reads, TCRdb lists one entry per CDR3 protein, DNA absent. The table for this sample gives 300,000 to 450,000 distinct CDR3 sequences. Sequencing used blood. These receptors were obtained from a human donor with ulcerative colitis or Crohn's disease, or a healthy co-twin of an affected twin (not recorded which). Both conserved end residues are part of each CDR3.

J gene | V gene | CDR3 protein
TRBJ2-7 | TRBV20-1 | CSARVGGGGDEQNF
TRBJ1-1 | TRBV20-1 | CSAPEQGYIEAFF
TRBJ2-2 | TRBV30 | CAWSARRTGELFF
TRBJ2-7 | TRBV7-9 | CASSHTGAKAYEQYF
TRBJ2-1 | TRBV20-1 | CSARDLRLPHNEQFF
TRBJ1-2 | TRBV7-9 | CASSPGQGLESYTF
TRBJ2-7 | TRBV4-1 | CASSWSGGDSYEQYF
TRBJ1-1 | TRBV6-5 | CASSTRGTEAFF
TRBJ2-1 | TRBV30 | CAWSSQGGVWQGTYNEQFF
TRBJ1-2 | TRBV19 | CASNPGQGYYGYTF
TRBJ2-7 | TRBV7-6 | CASRGGGYEQYF
TRBJ2-2 | TRBV7-2 | CASSPRIGELFF
TRBJ2-2 | TRBV24-1 | CATRGSGGSHGELFF
TRBJ2-3 | TRBV20-1 | CSARRGPVTDTQYF
TRBJ2-2 | TRBV6-2/TRBV6-3 | CASRGTGRRTGELFF
TRBJ2-3 | TRBV4-3 | CASSRDGQVPTREDTQYF
TRBJ1-4 | TRBV5-1 | CASSLDRQGRDENLFF
TRBJ2-1 | TRBV20-1 | CSARERADLYNEQFF
TRBJ2-5 | TRBV20-1 | CSATSPGHSQETQYF
TRBJ2-1 | TRBV18 | CASSHRLTGGSDNEQFF
TRBJ2-1 | TRBV7-2 | CASTQSGQGYNEQFF
TRBJ2-7 | TRBV9 | CASSQGQGSSYEQYF
TRBJ1-6 | TRBV5-1 | CASSPTGPSVAESYNSPLHF
TRBJ2-2 | TRBV20-1 | CSALGVANTGELFF